One and the same sample provided the 25 T cell receptor beta chains below, sequenced in a study of somatic mutations in cytotoxic T cells in rheumatoid arthritis. Clones were read by immunoSEQ multiplex PCR, and TCRdb kept only the in-frame ones, dropping some. The data contain more than 9,000 clones, around three quarters of them seen just once; the ten biggest clones take up roughly 35%. The sample comprised CD8+ T cells sorted from blood. These receptors originate from an adult with rheumatoid arthritis.

The table lists this clone with a few counts. V and J are TRBV29-1 and TRBJ2-1; D is possibly TRBD2 (7 bases). CDR1 SQVTM and CDR2 ANQGSEA come from the germline V gene. With 5 bases removed from V and 5 bases from J, the gap between germline ends came to 19 bases. The CDR3 totals 15 residues. Here the CDR3 reads CSVPDAGASNNEQFF. CDR3 DNA sequence: TGCAGCGTTCCCGATGCGGGGGCCTCAAACAATGAGCAGTTCTTC.

This clone was recorded once. This sequence joins TRBV5-1 and TRBJ2-2; 8 bases are shared with TRBD2. Unmatched junction bases numbered 15, after V lost 6 bases and J lost 5 bases. The germline V gene has CDR1 SGHRS and CDR2 YFSETQ. This CDR3 region has 17 residues. The CDR3 sequence: CASTLGFSGGATGELFF. CDR3 nucleotides: TGCGCCAGCACGCTTGGTTTCAGCGGGGGTGCAACCGGGGAGCTGTTTTTT. Complete variable domain (other parts from reference TRBV5-1 and TRBJ2-2): KAGVTQTPRYLIKTRGQQVTLSCSPISGHRSVSWYQQTPGQGLQFLFEYFSETQRNKGNFPGRFSGRQFSNSRSEMNVSTLELGDSALYLCASTLGFSGGATGELFFGEGSRLTVL.

This chain uses TRBV11-2 with TRBJ2-7, with a possible D match to TRBD1 (5 bases). This CDR3 has 15 amino acids. Germline CDR1 SGHAT, CDR2 FQNNGV. V was pared by 2 bases and J by 0 bases, with 11 bases between. CDR3 protein: CASSLTGVSSYEQYF. DNA for the CDR3: TGTGCCAGCAGCTTAACAGGCGTAAGCTCCTACGAGCAGTACTTC.

The chain is built from TRBV18 and TRBJ1-3, with D hard to call. The CDR3 contains 15 residues. V lost 3 bases and J 0 bases, leaving 9 bases between the germline ends. Looked up from germline, CDR1 is KGHSH and CDR2 is LQKENI. The CDR3 spells CASSPGGSSGNTIYF. As DNA, the CDR3 is TGTGCCAGCTCACCTGGCGGTAGCTCTGGAAACACCATATATTTT.

The V and J genes are TRBV6-4 and TRBJ2-1; the match to TRBD2 covers 8 bases. The CDR3 contains 14 residues. The germline CDR1 and CDR2 sequences are MRHNA and SNTAGT. The trim removed 5 bases at V and 7 bases at J, leaving 7 bases unmatched. In DNA, the CDR3 is TGTGCCAGCAGTCACGGGGGGGCCCAAAATGAGCAGTTCTTC. Translating gives CASSHGGAQNEQFF.

This chain uses TRBV4-3 with TRBJ2-5; D is ambiguous. The DNA end is a closer match to TRBJ2-7, so the J assignment may be wrong. CDR3 size: 11 residues. CDR1 LGHNA and CDR2 YSLEER come from the germline V gene. CDR3 sequence reads: CASSQALEQYF. The CDR3 DNA reads TGCGCCAGCAGCCAAGCTCTCGAGCAGTACTTC.

The genes are TRBV5-1 and TRBJ1-3; maybe TRBD1 (5 bases). The CDR3 consists of 15 residues. Germline V gives CDR1 SGHRS, CDR2 YFSETQ. The V and J ends lost 1 base and 0 bases respectively, with 8 bases between them. In DNA form, the CDR3 reads TGCGCCAGCAGCTTGAACAGGCCCTCTGGAAACACCATATATTTT. Its protein is CASSLNRPSGNTIYF.

The rearrangement links TRBV5-6 to TRBJ2-7, with a tentative D call TRBD2 (5 bases). Per the germline V gene, CDR1 is SGHDT and CDR2 is YYEEEE. This CDR3 has 13 residues. Trimming removed 1 base at V and 6 bases at J, with 11 bases between. As DNA, the CDR3 is TGTGCCAGCAGCTTGCCTGAGGGCTTCGAGCAGTACTTC. Its protein is CASSLPEGFEQYF.

The DNA of the CDR3 is TGTGCCAGCAGCTTAGGTGGGGCCGCGCAGTTCTTC. Translating gives CASSLGGAAQFF. The rearrangement uses TRBV11-3 and TRBJ2-1; D may be TRBD1 (5 bases). Germline loops: CDR1 SGHNT, CDR2 YENEEA. The ends were cut back, 1 base at V and 12 bases at J, with 10 bases in the middle. The CDR3 has 12 residues.

V is TRBV19 and J is TRBJ1-1; D possibly corresponds to TRBD1 (5 bases). V was pared by 11 bases and J by 2 bases, with 12 bases between. This CDR3 comprises 12 residues. CDR1 and CDR2 from the germline V gene are LNHDA and SQIVND (reference sequence). CDR3 residues: CAVLQDNTEAFF. The CDR3, as DNA: TGTGCCGTCTTACAGGACAACACTGAAGCTTTCTTT.

The chain carries TRBV9 and TRBJ1-2; 9 nucleotides align to TRBD1. In germline, CDR1 is SGDLS, CDR2 YYNGEE. V was pared by 4 bases and J by 8 bases, with 6 bases of the junction left unmatched. The CDR3 spans 13 residues. CDR3 sequence (DNA): TGTGCCAGCAGCCCACAGGGGGCGGACGGCTACACCTTC. It specifies CASSPQGADGYTF. The full variable domain, in which reference TRBV9 and TRBJ1-2 provide the parts outside the CDR3, is DSGVTQTPKHLITATGQRVTLRCSPRSGDLSVYWYQQSLDQGLQFLIQYYNGEERAKGNILERFSAQQFPDLHSELNLSSLELGDSALYFCASSPQGADGYTFGSGTRLTVV.

V usage is TRBV5-4 and J usage is TRBJ2-1; the D gene is possibly TRBD2 (6 bases). The germline CDR1 and CDR2 sequences are SGHNT and YYREEE (reference sequence). The V and J ends lost 0 bases and 2 bases respectively, with 9 bases between them. The length of the CDR3 is 15 residues. CDR3 nucleotides: TGTGCCAGCAGCTTGGGGGGGGTCCCCTACAATGAGCAGTTCTTC. This encodes CASSLGGVPYNEQFF.

The chain has TRBV6-5 and TRBJ2-1; D gene unclear. The germline V gene encodes CDR1 MNHEY and CDR2 SVGAGI. The CDR3 is 15 amino acids. Trimming stripped 4 bases from V and 0 bases from J, with 10 bases between. The CDR3 coding sequence is TGTGCCAGCAGTTTAGCTCCCACCTCCTACAATGAGCAGTTCTTC. As protein: CASSLAPTSYNEQFF.

The V call is TRBV7-6, the J call TRBJ2-7; 12 bases agree with TRBD2. The CDR3 covers 18 residues. Germline-derived CDR1 and CDR2 are SGHVS and FNYEAQ. The J segment lost 2 bases and the V segment lost 5 bases, leaving 13 bases of the junction unmatched. CDR3 region: CASSPSPGASGGAYEQYF. Here the CDR3 DNA reads TGTGCCAGCAGCCCAAGCCCCGGGGCTAGCGGGGGGGCCTACGAGCAGTACTTC.

There are a few counts of this clone. V and J are TRBV28 and TRBJ2-5, with TRBD2 as a possible D gene (6 bases). The CDR3 is made up of 14 amino acids. Germline CDR1 and CDR2: MDHEN and SYDVKM. V lost 5 bases and J lost 1, with 11 bases in between. The CDR3 reads CASSPSRGQETQYF. DNA for the CDR3: TGTGCCAGCAGTCCTTCGCGGGGCCAAGAGACCCAGTACTTC.

The chain combines TRBV5-6 with TRBJ2-5, with D hard to call. The CDR3 covers 14 residues. V was trimmed by 0 bases and J by 2 bases, leaving 8 bases between them. The germline gives CDR1 SGHDT, CDR2 YYEEEE. CDR3 bases: TGTGCCAGCAGCTTGGTTGGGTTACAAGAGACCCAGTACTTC. This codes for CASSLVGLQETQYF.

The table lists this clone with a count of one. The genes are TRBV19 and TRBJ1-1; 8 bases match TRBD1. J gave up 2 bases and V 2 bases, and 16 bases lay outside the gene matches. This CDR3 comprises 19 residues. The V gene's germline CDR1 is LNHDA and CDR2 SQIVND (reference sequence). As DNA, the CDR3 is TGTGCCAGTAGTATAAACTACCACTTGACAGGGGTCGCCAACACTGAAGCTTTCTTT. Protein: CASSINYHLTGVANTEAFF.

V gene TRBV10-3 combines with J gene TRBJ1-1; 8 bases are a match to TRBD1. The CDR3 is 14 residues long. V was pared by 10 bases and J by 4 bases, with 11 bases of the junction left unmatched. The germline V gene has CDR1 ENHRY and CDR2 SYGVKD. In nucleotides, the CDR3 is TGTGCCAGACCTACAGGGGGGGCGGTCACTGAAGCTTTCTTT. Translated: CARPTGGAVTEAFF.

The J gene is TRBJ1-3, the V gene TRBV7-9; D possibly corresponds to TRBD1 (5 bases). The CDR3 contains 14 residues. The germline V gene has CDR1 SEHNR and CDR2 FQNEAQ (reference sequence). V dropped 4 bases and J dropped 4 bases, with 11 bases sitting between them. Here the CDR3 DNA reads TGTGCCAGCAGCTCACGGGACGGCGGAAACACCATATATTTT. Translation: CASSSRDGGNTIYF.

The table lists this clone with a few counts. The chain couples TRBV11-3 to TRBJ2-2; tentative D call: TRBD2 (6 bases). Germline lookup yields CDR1 SGHNT and CDR2 YENEEA. V lost 5 bases and J lost 1, with 17 bases in between. CDR3 length: 17 residues. CDR3 region: CASSRPRRGVNTGELFF. The CDR3 nucleotides read TGTGCCAGCAGCCGCCCTCGGAGGGGAGTGAACACCGGGGAGCTGTTTTTT. The variable domain in full, with the rest retrieved from reference TRBV11-3 and TRBJ2-2, is EAGVVQSPRYKIIEKKQPVAFWCNPISGHNTLYWYLQNLGQGPELLIRYENEEAVDDSQLPKDRFSAERLKGVDSTLKIQPAELGDSAVYLCASSRPRRGVNTGELFFGEGSRLTVL.

The chain recombines TRBV4-1 with TRBJ1-1, with D hard to call. CDR3 length: 15 residues. Germline V gives CDR1 MGHRA, CDR2 YSYEKL. The ends were cut back, 1 base at V and 2 bases at J, with 11 bases in the middle. CDR3 sequence reads: CASSQVDQANTEAFF. CDR3 coding DNA: TGCGCCAGCAGCCAAGTTGACCAGGCTAACACTGAAGCTTTCTTT.

V is TRBV5-8 and J is TRBJ1-5; 9 nucleotides line up with TRBD1. CDR1 and CDR2 from the germline V gene are SGHTS and YDEGEE. The CDR3 contains 13 residues. J lost 6 bases, V lost 10 bases, and 8 bases had no gene match. The CDR3, as DNA: TGTGCCGGGGACAGGGTCCCAGGTCAGCCCCAGCATTTT. Protein product: CAGDRVPGQPQHF.

The V and J genes are TRBV27 and TRBJ2-1; the D gene is possibly TRBD2 (5 bases). Germline assignment: CDR1 MNHEY and CDR2 SMNVEV (reference sequence). CDR3 size: 15 residues. Trimming stripped 4 bases from V and 6 bases from J, with 16 bases between. CDR3 protein: CASSSGSTGFNEQFF. The DNA of the CDR3 is TGTGCCAGCAGTTCGGGATCGACTGGCTTCAATGAGCAGTTCTTC.

The V gene is TRBV6-4, the J gene TRBJ2-1, with a tentative D call TRBD2 (5 bases). V shed 1 base and J shed 7 bases, with 11 bases lying between them. The CDR3 length is 14 residues. CDR1 MRHNA and CDR2 SNTAGT come from the germline V gene. CDR3 sequence (DNA): TGTGCCAGCAGTGACTTGGCGGGTAGGAATGAGCAGTTCTTC. Translation: CASSDLAGRNEQFF.

This clone was counted a single time. The chain links TRBV6-1 to TRBJ1-5; D is unclear. Germline V lookup: CDR1 MNHNS, CDR2 SASEGT. This CDR3 has 15 residues. V gave up 2 bases and J gave up 0 bases, with 8 bases separating them. This CDR3 is CASSEFSVSNQPQHF. CDR3 bases: TGTGCCAGCAGTGAATTTTCCGTTAGCAATCAGCCCCAGCATTTT.